This T cell receptor (beta chain) derives from a study of spatial heterogeneity in lung cancer. Whole-study findings and limits: Mutation counts in tumors were tracked by counts of expanded intratumoral alpha and beta TCRs.

V lost 0 bases and J lost 2; bases outside the gene matches: 14. The CDR3 contains 20 residues. Germline V gives CDR1 LGHNA, CDR2 YSLEER. One entry per CDR3 protein, called by TCRdb with MiXCR from the 5' RACE reads. The sample has about 29,000 distinct CDR3 sequences; just over 7% are singletons. Sample time point: sample taken at primary tumor resection. The sequenced material consisted of unsorted whole RNA from tumor, nontumor lung or frozen PBMC. This clonotype has ten or more counts. Its antigen is not identified. The specimen comprised lung tumor tissue, sampled at surgery. The receptor comes from a male donor with early-stage non-small cell lung cancer. The gene calls are TRBV4-3 and TRBJ1-5; 9 bases match TRBD1. The CDR3 here is CASSQDPPRTGVGGNQPQHF. The CDR3 DNA is TGCGCCAGCAGCCAAGACCCCCCAAGGACAGGGGTGGGTGGCAATCAGCCCCAGCATTTT.